The 16 T cell receptor beta chains below were found in one sample sequenced in a study of T cell changes during pregnancy in multiple sclerosis (dated by TCRdb to between 2017 and 2020). The library was prepared using the immunoSEQ multiplex PCR assay. As stored in TCRdb, this immuneACCESS dataset retains in-frame rearrangements with V and J assigned. A fraction of the clones does not appear; measured against another copy, unresolved V genes explain less than half of the discrepancy, and the remainder lacks a known reason. Recorded for this sample are roughly 93,000 clones; roughly 92% of them occurred a single time. Of the sample, just over 2% falls within the top ten clones. Sequenced material: peripheral blood, taken after pregnancy. The receptors derive from a female donor with multiple sclerosis, enrolled in a pregnancy study.

This chain connects TRBV7-9 to TRBJ2-6; D may be TRBD2 (7 bases). CDR1 is SEHNR, CDR2 FQNEAQ, per germline (reference sequence). The CDR3 totals 18 residues. Trimming shortened V by 3 bases and J by 0 bases, and 15 bases separated the two germline ends. CDR3 sequence: CASSFMGGLPSGANVLTF. CDR3 sequence (DNA): TGTGCCAGCAGCTTTATGGGGGGGCTACCCTCTGGGGCCAACGTCCTGACTTTC. Supplemented by reference TRBV7-9 and TRBJ2-6, the full variable domain reads DTGVSQNPRHKITKRGQNVTFRCDPISEHNRLYWYRQTLGQGPEFLTYFQNEAQLEKSRLLSDRFSAERPKGSFSTLEIQRTEQGDSAMYLCASSFMGGLPSGANVLTFGAGSRLTVL.

This chain joins TRBV5-1 and TRBJ2-5, with D perhaps matching TRBD1 (6 bases). CDR1 is SGHRS and CDR2 is YFSETQ in the germline V gene. V gave up 1 base and J gave up 5 bases, with 18 bases separating them. The CDR3 length is 16 residues. CDR3 coding DNA: TGCGCCAGCAGCTTGACCGGGACACAAAAGGGGGAGACCCAGTACTTC. This sequence encodes CASSLTGTQKGETQYF.

This chain connects TRBV5-6 to TRBJ2-7; TRBD2 aligns across 10 bases. Germline V lookup: CDR1 SGHDT, CDR2 YYEEEE. This CDR3 has 18 amino acids. V trimming: 3 bases; J trimming: 2 bases; junction bases outside the gene matches: 14. CDR3 DNA: TGTGCCAGCAGCTCCGGGACGGGGGGACTAGCGAACGCCTACGAGCAGTACTTC. The encoded protein is CASSSGTGGLANAYEQYF.

The chain is built from TRBV18 and TRBJ2-7, with D unresolved. The CDR3 spans 12 residues. Trimming took 3 bases from V and 5 from J, leaving 8 bases between them. Germline CDR1 KGHSH, CDR2 LQKENI. CDR3 residues: CASSPSSHEQYF. The CDR3 DNA follows: TGTGCCAGCTCACCCTCTTCCCACGAGCAGTACTTC.

J is TRBJ1-1 and V is TRBV4-2; TRBD1 matches 8 bases. V shed 4 bases and J 9 bases; nucleotides not matched to a gene: 4. CDR1 and CDR2 (germline): LGHNA, YNFKEQ. The CDR3 extends over 12 amino acids. Here the CDR3 reads CASSLDRGKAFF. CDR3 DNA sequence: TGTGCCAGCAGCCTCGACAGGGGTAAAGCTTTCTTT.

The genes are TRBV29-1 and TRBJ2-2; unclear D gene. Germline values: CDR1 SQVTM, CDR2 ANQGSEA. The CDR3 has 14 amino acids. Between the trimmed V and J ends, which lost 1 base and 7 bases, there was a span of 13 bases. The CDR3 is CSVEAGIGIGELFF. Written as DNA, the CDR3 is TGCAGCGTTGAAGCGGGTATTGGTATCGGGGAGCTGTTTTTT.

The rearrangement links TRBV2 to TRBJ2-7; D unclear. Germline CDR1 SNHLY, CDR2 FYNNEI. Trimming left V 2 bases short and J 4 bases short, with 15 bases between. The CDR3 loop spans 15 amino acids. Here the CDR3 DNA reads TGTGCCAGCAGTGAAAGCCTGAAACTTGGTTACGAGCAGTACTTC. Its protein is CASSESLKLGYEQYF.

The V and J genes are TRBV5-1 and TRBJ2-1; 12 bases are a match to TRBD2. Unmatched junction bases numbered 1, after V lost 4 bases and J lost 2 bases. The CDR3 contains 15 residues. The germline V gene encodes CDR1 SGHRS and CDR2 YFSETQ. The CDR3 bases are TGCGCCAGCAGCCCTAGCGGGAGGGCCTACAATGAGCAGTTCTTC. Translating gives CASSPSGRAYNEQFF.

The rearrangement uses TRBV10-1 and TRBJ1-1; D may be TRBD1 (6 bases). The CDR3 has 15 amino acids. Germline CDR1 and CDR2: WNHNN and SYGVQD (reference sequence). Trimming shortened V by 3 bases and J by 2 bases, and 13 bases separated the two germline ends. DNA of the CDR3: TGCGCCAGCAGTGAATTCCAGGGGCGAAACACTGAAGCTTTCTTT. It specifies CASSEFQGRNTEAFF.

This chain uses TRBV25-1 with TRBJ2-7, with TRBD2 identical over 7 bases. Germline CDR1 is MGHDK and CDR2 is SYGVNS. This CDR3 contains 17 residues. Germline trimming cut 4 bases from V and 4 bases from J; bases unmatched to any gene: 16. CDR3 nucleotides: TGTGCCAGCAGTGGACCCGGGTGGGAGGGGATGAATTACGAGCAGTACTTC. It yields the protein CASSGPGWEGMNYEQYF.

The chain has TRBV4-3 and TRBJ1-4, with 10 bases aligning to TRBD1. This CDR3 spans 17 amino acids. The J segment lost 6 bases and the V segment lost 0 bases, leaving 7 bases of the junction unmatched. Germline CDR1 and CDR2: LGHNA and YSLEER. This CDR3 reads CASSQEGSGTGDEKLFF. The CDR3, as DNA: TGCGCCAGCAGCCAAGAAGGCTCCGGGACAGGGGATGAAAAACTGTTTTTT.

This chain connects TRBV7-9 to TRBJ1-5; tentative D call: TRBD1 (5 bases). From germline, CDR1 is SEHNR and CDR2 FQNEAQ (reference sequence). The CDR3 extends over 15 amino acids. V was pared by 1 base and J by 7 bases, with 14 bases between. The chain's CDR3 is CASSLEGALGQPQHF. In DNA, the CDR3 is TGTGCCAGCAGCTTAGAAGGGGCGCTCGGGCAGCCCCAGCATTTT.

The genes are TRBV11-3 and TRBJ2-7; D might be TRBD1 (6 bases). Trimming left V 4 bases short and J 6 bases short, with 16 bases between. Germline values: CDR1 SGHNT, CDR2 YENEEA. The CDR3 runs to 14 residues. The CDR3 region has the DNA TGTGCCAGCAGCTCCGGGGACACTTTTTCCGAGCAGTACTTC. It is translated as CASSSGDTFSEQYF.

The chain has TRBV18 and TRBJ1-1; 8 bases align to TRBD1. V lost 2 bases to trimming and J lost 6 bases; unmatched junction nucleotides: 11. CDR1 is KGHSH and CDR2 is LQKENI in the germline V gene. This CDR3 region has 16 residues. DNA for the CDR3: TGTGCCAGCTCACCAAAAGCAGGGGGCATGGTAGCTGAAGCTTTCTTT. Protein: CASSPKAGGMVAEAFF.

The rearrangement links TRBV5-1 to TRBJ1-1; 8 nucleotides match TRBD1. The CDR3 spans 14 residues. Germline V CDR1 and CDR2: SGHRS, YFSETQ. V shed 4 bases, J shed 4 bases, and the junction held 6 bases outside the gene matches. Written as DNA, the CDR3 is TGCGCCAGCAGCGCGGGACAGGAGGGCACTGAAGCTTTCTTT. It specifies CASSAGQEGTEAFF.

The V call is TRBV6-5, the J call TRBJ2-3, with TRBD2 identical over 9 bases. This CDR3 is built from 13 residues. Germline assignment: CDR1 MNHEY and CDR2 SVGAGI. J lost 6 bases, V lost 7 bases, and 5 bases had no gene match. As DNA, the CDR3 is TGTGCCAGCACCTTAAGCGGGGGGGATACGCAGTATTTT. This codes for CASTLSGGDTQYF.